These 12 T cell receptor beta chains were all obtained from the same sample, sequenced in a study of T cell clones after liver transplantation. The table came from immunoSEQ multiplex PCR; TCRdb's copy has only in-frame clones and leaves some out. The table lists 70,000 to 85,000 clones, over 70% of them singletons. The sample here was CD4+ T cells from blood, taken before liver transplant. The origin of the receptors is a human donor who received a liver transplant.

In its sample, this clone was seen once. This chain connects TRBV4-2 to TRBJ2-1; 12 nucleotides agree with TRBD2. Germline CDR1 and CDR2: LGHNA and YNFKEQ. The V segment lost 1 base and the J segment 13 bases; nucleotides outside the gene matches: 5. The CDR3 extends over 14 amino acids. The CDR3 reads CASSQGLAGVDQFF. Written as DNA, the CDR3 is TGTGCCAGCAGCCAAGGACTAGCGGGAGTGGATCAGTTCTTC.

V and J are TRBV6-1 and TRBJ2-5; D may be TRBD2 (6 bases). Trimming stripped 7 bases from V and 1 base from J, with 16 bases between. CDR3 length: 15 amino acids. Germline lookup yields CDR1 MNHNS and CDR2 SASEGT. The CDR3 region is CASTQALGSQETQYF. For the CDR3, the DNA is TGTGCCAGCACCCAAGCGCTCGGGAGCCAAGAGACCCAGTACTTC.

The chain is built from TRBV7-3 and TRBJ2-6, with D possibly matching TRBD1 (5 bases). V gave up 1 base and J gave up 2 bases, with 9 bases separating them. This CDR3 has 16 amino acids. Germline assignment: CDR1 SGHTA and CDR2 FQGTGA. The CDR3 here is CASSLKAGTGANVLTF. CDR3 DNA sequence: TGTGCCAGCAGCTTAAAGGCAGGGACTGGGGCCAACGTCCTGACTTTC.

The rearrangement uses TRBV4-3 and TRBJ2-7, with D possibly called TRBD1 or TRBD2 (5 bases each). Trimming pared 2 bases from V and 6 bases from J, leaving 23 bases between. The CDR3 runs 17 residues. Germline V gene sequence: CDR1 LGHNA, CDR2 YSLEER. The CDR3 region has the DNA TGCGCCAGCAGCCAACGTTACTCCGGGACCTCAAGGAGCGAGCAGTACTTC. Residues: CASSQRYSGTSRSEQYF.

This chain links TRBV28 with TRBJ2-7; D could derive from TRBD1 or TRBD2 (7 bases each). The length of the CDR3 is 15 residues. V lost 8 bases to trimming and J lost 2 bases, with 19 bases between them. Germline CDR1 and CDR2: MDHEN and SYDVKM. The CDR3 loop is CASQPGGRVTYEQYF. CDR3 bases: TGTGCCAGCCAACCAGGGGGGAGGGTTACCTACGAGCAGTACTTC. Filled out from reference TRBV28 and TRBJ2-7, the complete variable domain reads DVKVTQSSRYLVKRTGEKVFLECVQDMDHENMFWYRQDPGLGLRLIYFSYDVKMKEKGDIPEGYSVSREKKERFSLILESASTNQTSMYLCASQPGGRVTYEQYFGPGTRLTVT.

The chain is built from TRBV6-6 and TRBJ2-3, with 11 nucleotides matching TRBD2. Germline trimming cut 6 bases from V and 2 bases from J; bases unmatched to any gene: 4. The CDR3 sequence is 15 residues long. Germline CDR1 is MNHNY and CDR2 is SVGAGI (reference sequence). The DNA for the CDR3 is TGTGCCAGCAGCCGACTAGCGGGACCCACAGATACGCAGTATTTT. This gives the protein CASSRLAGPTDTQYF.

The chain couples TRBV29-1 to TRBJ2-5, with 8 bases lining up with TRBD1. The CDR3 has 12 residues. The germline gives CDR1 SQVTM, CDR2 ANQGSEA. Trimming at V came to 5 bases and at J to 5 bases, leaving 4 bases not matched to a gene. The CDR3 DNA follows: TGCAGCGTTTCCAGGGGGCGGGAGACCCAGTACTTC. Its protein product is CSVSRGRETQYF.

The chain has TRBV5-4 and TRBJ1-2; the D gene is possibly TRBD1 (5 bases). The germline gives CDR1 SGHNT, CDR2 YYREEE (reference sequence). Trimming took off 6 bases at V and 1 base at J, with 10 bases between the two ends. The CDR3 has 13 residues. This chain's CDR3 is CASMGLGNYGYTF. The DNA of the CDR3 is TGTGCCAGCATGGGGCTGGGTAACTATGGCTACACCTTC.

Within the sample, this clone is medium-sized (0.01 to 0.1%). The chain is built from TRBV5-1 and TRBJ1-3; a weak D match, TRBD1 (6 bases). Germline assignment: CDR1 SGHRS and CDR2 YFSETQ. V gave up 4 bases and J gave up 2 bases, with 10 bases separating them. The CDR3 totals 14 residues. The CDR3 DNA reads TGCGCCAGCAGCGACGGGACACCTGGAAACACCATATATTTT. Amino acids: CASSDGTPGNTIYF.

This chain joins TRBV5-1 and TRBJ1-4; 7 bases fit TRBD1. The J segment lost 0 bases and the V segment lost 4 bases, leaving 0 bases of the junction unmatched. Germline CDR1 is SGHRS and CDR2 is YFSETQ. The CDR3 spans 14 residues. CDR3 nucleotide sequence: TGCGCCAGCAGCGGACAGGCAACTAATGAAAAACTGTTTTTT. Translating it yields CASSGQATNEKLFF.

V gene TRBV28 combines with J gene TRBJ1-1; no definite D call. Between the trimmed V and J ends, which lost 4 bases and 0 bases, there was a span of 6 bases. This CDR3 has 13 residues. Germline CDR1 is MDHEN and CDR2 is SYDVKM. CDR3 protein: CASSSLLNTEAFF. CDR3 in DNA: TGTGCCAGCAGTTCCCTTTTGAACACTGAAGCTTTCTTT.

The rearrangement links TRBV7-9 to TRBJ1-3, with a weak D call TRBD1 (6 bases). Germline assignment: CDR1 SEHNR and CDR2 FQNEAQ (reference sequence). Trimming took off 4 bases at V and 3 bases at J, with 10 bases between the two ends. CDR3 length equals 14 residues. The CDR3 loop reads CASSSGTLGNTIYF. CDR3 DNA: TGTGCCAGCAGCTCCGGGACACTTGGAAACACCATATATTTT.